These T cell receptor beta chains were read from a single sample in a study of blood T cell repertoires in COVID-19. Libraries were prepared by immunoSEQ multiplex PCR; TCRdb keeps only in-frame clonotypes and omits some of them. Here the sample spans approximately 96,000 clones, 70% to 90% being singletons. Sequencing used peripheral blood. All receptors come from an elderly woman with acute or convalescent COVID-19. Both conserved end residues are part of each CDR3. The D gene is left open where the match is weak. Not every row has a clone size; where given, it reads once, few, many or a size class.

j_gene: TRBJ2-3
d_gene: NA
abundance: once
v_gene: TRBV29-1
CDR3nt: TGCAGCGTTGATTTCCGCGGGACTGGCGATACGCAGTATTTT
CDR3aa: CSVDFRGTGDTQYF

j_gene: TRBJ2-1
d_gene: NA
abundance: NA
v_gene: TRBV5-1
CDR3nt: TGCGCCAGCAGCGACCGCCGGACTGACGATGAGCAGTTCTTC
CDR3aa: CASSDRRTDDEQFF

j_gene: TRBJ2-2
d_gene: TRBD1
abundance: NA
v_gene: TRBV11-3
CDR3nt: TGTGCCAGCAGCTCTCGGGACAGTCATCCCGGGGAGCTGTTTTTT
CDR3aa: CASSSRDSHPGELFF

j_gene: TRBJ1-1
d_gene: NA
abundance: NA
v_gene: TRBV12-3/TRBV12-4
CDR3nt: TGTGCCAGCAGTTTCCGACACAGAAGTGAAGCTTTCTTT
CDR3aa: CASSFRHRSEAFF

j_gene: TRBJ1-2
d_gene: TRBD1
abundance: NA
v_gene: TRBV15
CDR3nt: TGTGCCACCAGCAGAGCCGAAGGGACAGGGCTCTATGGCTACACCTTC
CDR3aa: CATSRAEGTGLYGYTF

j_gene: TRBJ2-5
d_gene: TRBD2
abundance: NA
v_gene: TRBV6-1
CDR3nt: TGTGCCAGCAGTGAGGCATCAGCGGGGGGCCAAGAGACCCAGTACTTC
CDR3aa: CASSEASAGGQETQYF

j_gene: TRBJ2-7
d_gene: NA
abundance: NA
v_gene: TRBV7-8
CDR3nt: TGTGCCAGCAGCGCCGACAGGTCCTACGAGCAGTACTTC
CDR3aa: CASSADRSYEQYF

j_gene: TRBJ1-6
d_gene: NA
abundance: NA
v_gene: TRBV27
CDR3nt: TGTGCCAGCAGTTTATCGACAGGCCTGAATTCACCCCTCCACTTT
CDR3aa: CASSLSTGLNSPLHF

j_gene: TRBJ2-2
d_gene: NA
abundance: NA
v_gene: TRBV29-1
CDR3nt: TGCAGCGCCGGGACAGCGGGCACCGGGGAGCTGTTTTTT
CDR3aa: CSAGTAGTGELFF

j_gene: TRBJ2-3
d_gene: NA
abundance: NA
v_gene: TRBV4-3
CDR3nt: TGCGCCAGCAGCCCCTCAACAGGGTTCCCCACAGATACGCAGTATTTT
CDR3aa: CASSPSTGFPTDTQYF

j_gene: TRBJ2-7
d_gene: NA
abundance: NA
v_gene: TRBV7-9
CDR3nt: TGTGCCAGCAGCTCGCGGGATCAGGGGGACCTCTACGAGCAGTACTTC
CDR3aa: CASSSRDQGDLYEQYF

j_gene: TRBJ1-5
d_gene: NA
abundance: once
v_gene: TRBV15
CDR3nt: TGTGCCACCAGCAGCGACAGATATAGCAATCAGCCCCAGCATTTT
CDR3aa: CATSSDRYSNQPQHF

j_gene: TRBJ1-2
d_gene: NA
abundance: NA
v_gene: TRBV28
CDR3nt: TGTGCCAGCAATCCCGATGCGTTTAGGCAGGGGAAGGGCTACACCTTC
CDR3aa: CASNPDAFRQGKGYTF

j_gene: TRBJ2-7
d_gene: NA
abundance: NA
v_gene: TRBV4-1
CDR3nt: TGCGCCAGCAGCCAAGCCGGGACTCGAAACTACGAGCAGTACTTC
CDR3aa: CASSQAGTRNYEQYF

j_gene: TRBJ1-1
d_gene: TRBD1
abundance: NA
v_gene: TRBV6-5
CDR3nt: TGTGCCAGTGGGACAGGGCCTGAAGCTTTCTTT
CDR3aa: CASGTGPEAFF

j_gene: TRBJ1-1
d_gene: NA
abundance: NA
v_gene: TRBV2
CDR3nt: TGTGCCAGCAGTGACGCGGGGAGGACTGAAGCTTTCTTT
CDR3aa: CASSDAGRTEAFF

j_gene: TRBJ2-2
d_gene: TRBD1
abundance: NA
v_gene: TRBV24-1
CDR3nt: TGTGCCACCAAGGGACAGGGGGCGTCCGGGGAGCTGTTTTTT
CDR3aa: CATKGQGASGELFF

j_gene: TRBJ2-1
d_gene: TRBD2
abundance: NA
v_gene: TRBV5-1
CDR3nt: TGCGCCAGCAGCATAGCTAGCGGAGCCTACAATGAGCAGTTCTTC
CDR3aa: CASSIASGAYNEQFF

j_gene: TRBJ1-1
d_gene: NA
abundance: NA
v_gene: TRBV19
CDR3nt: TGTGCCAGTAGTTCCCCAGGGGTTTACAACACTGAAGCTTTCTTT
CDR3aa: CASSSPGVYNTEAFF

j_gene: TRBJ1-1
d_gene: NA
abundance: NA
v_gene: TRBV19
CDR3nt: TGTGCCAGTAAATCCGCAGGGGTGAACACTGAAGCTTTCTTT
CDR3aa: CASKSAGVNTEAFF

j_gene: TRBJ1-2
d_gene: NA
abundance: NA
v_gene: TRBV28
CDR3nt: TGTGCCAGCAGTTTAAGAGGATTCTATGGCTACACCTTC
CDR3aa: CASSLRGFYGYTF

j_gene: TRBJ2-2
d_gene: TRBD1
abundance: NA
v_gene: TRBV14
CDR3nt: TGTGCCAGCAGCGGGGACAGGGGGCCCCGTAGGGAGCTGTTTTTT
CDR3aa: CASSGDRGPRRELFF

j_gene: TRBJ2-3
d_gene: NA
abundance: NA
v_gene: TRBV7-9
CDR3nt: TGTGCCAGCAGCTTAGGCACAGGCCGCACAGATACGCAGTATTTT
CDR3aa: CASSLGTGRTDTQYF

j_gene: TRBJ2-5
d_gene: TRBD2
abundance: NA
v_gene: TRBV4-2
CDR3nt: TGTGCCAGCAGCCAAGATTGGACTAGCGGGAGGGCCAACGAAAAGACCCAGTACTTC
CDR3aa: CASSQDWTSGRANEKTQYF

j_gene: TRBJ2-2
d_gene: NA
abundance: NA
v_gene: TRBV7-9
CDR3nt: TGTGCCAGCAGCTTGATGAATTGGGGTAGGGGGAAGAACACCGGGGAGCTGTTTTTT
CDR3aa: CASSLMNWGRGKNTGELFF

j_gene: TRBJ1-3
d_gene: TRBD1
abundance: NA
v_gene: TRBV4-3
CDR3nt: TGCGCCAGCAGCCAAATGGGACAGGGGGCTGGAAACACCATATATTTT
CDR3aa: CASSQMGQGAGNTIYF

j_gene: TRBJ2-7
d_gene: NA
abundance: once
v_gene: TRBV27
CDR3nt: TGTGCCAGCAGTTCATATCCGGGGGGGACAGAGAAATACGAGCAGTACTTC
CDR3aa: CASSSYPGGTEKYEQYF

j_gene: TRBJ1-5
d_gene: TRBD1
abundance: NA
v_gene: TRBV19
CDR3nt: TGTGCCAGTAGTCCGACAGGGATCAGAGATCAGCCCCAGCATTTT
CDR3aa: CASSPTGIRDQPQHF

j_gene: TRBJ1-1
d_gene: NA
abundance: NA
v_gene: TRBV6-2/TRBV6-3
CDR3nt: TGTGCCAGCAGCCTCTTAGGACAGTACACTGAAGCTTTCTTT
CDR3aa: CASSLLGQYTEAFF

j_gene: TRBJ2-3
d_gene: TRBD2
abundance: NA
v_gene: TRBV4-3
CDR3nt: TGCGCCAGCAGCCAAGAAATGGCGGGAGCGGGGCCAGATACGCAGTATTTT
CDR3aa: CASSQEMAGAGPDTQYF

j_gene: TRBJ2-1
d_gene: NA
abundance: once
v_gene: TRBV14
CDR3nt: TGTGCCAGCAGCCAAGATGGCCCGTGGGCCAATGAGCAGTTCTTC
CDR3aa: CASSQDGPWANEQFF

j_gene: TRBJ1-5
d_gene: TRBD1
abundance: NA
v_gene: TRBV29-1
CDR3nt: TGCAGCGTGTCACAGGGGGGGGGCAATCAGCCCCAGCATTTT
CDR3aa: CSVSQGGGNQPQHF

j_gene: TRBJ1-4
d_gene: NA
abundance: NA
v_gene: TRBV4-2
CDR3nt: TGTGCCAGCAGCGAAATCCCCAGGGTGTTTGCTGAAAAACTGTTTTTT
CDR3aa: CASSEIPRVFAEKLFF

j_gene: TRBJ1-4
d_gene: TRBD1
abundance: NA
v_gene: TRBV5-1
CDR3nt: TGCGCCAGCAGCTTCGTTGGACAGGCTCTAACTAATGAAAAACTGTTTTTT
CDR3aa: CASSFVGQALTNEKLFF

j_gene: TRBJ1-2
d_gene: NA
abundance: NA
v_gene: TRBV9
CDR3nt: TGTGCCAGCAGCGTAGACGAGGGTAATCAATATGGCTACACCTTC
CDR3aa: CASSVDEGNQYGYTF

j_gene: TRBJ1-4
d_gene: NA
abundance: NA
v_gene: TRBV28
CDR3nt: TGTGCCAGCAGTTTTGTTTCAGGGAACGAAAAACTGTTTTTT
CDR3aa: CASSFVSGNEKLFF

j_gene: TRBJ1-3
d_gene: TRBD1
abundance: NA
v_gene: TRBV7-3
CDR3nt: TGTGCCAGCAGCTTAACGGGGACAGGGGCTGGAAACACCATATATTTT
CDR3aa: CASSLTGTGAGNTIYF

j_gene: TRBJ2-1
d_gene: TRBD2
abundance: NA
v_gene: TRBV7-6
CDR3nt: TGTGCCAGCAGCTTAGGGGGAAGCGGGGGCCCGGGGGAGCAGTTCTTC
CDR3aa: CASSLGGSGGPGEQFF